This TCR beta chain stems from a study of T cells after yellow fever vaccination. TCRdb processed the 5' RACE reads anew with MiXCR; each CDR3 protein has one entry. The repertoire has over 130,000 distinct CDR3 sequences, about 7.7% of them found once; the top ten carry roughly 0.73%. The CDR3 contains 14 residues. Trimming removed 6 bases from V and 0 bases from J, with 11 bases in between. This clonotype was recorded many times. The starting material was CD4+ T cells sorted from PBMCs, obtained 5 days after the yellow fever booster vaccination. V gene TRBV12-3 or TRBV12-4 combines with J gene TRBJ1-1, with D possibly TRBD1 on 5 matching bases. The sequence derives from a man aged 25-45 years who received the YFV17D yellow fever vaccine. CDR3 in DNA: TGTGCCAGCAGGCAAGGGGAGTTGAACACTGAAGCTTTCTTT. Translation gives CASRQGELNTEAFF.